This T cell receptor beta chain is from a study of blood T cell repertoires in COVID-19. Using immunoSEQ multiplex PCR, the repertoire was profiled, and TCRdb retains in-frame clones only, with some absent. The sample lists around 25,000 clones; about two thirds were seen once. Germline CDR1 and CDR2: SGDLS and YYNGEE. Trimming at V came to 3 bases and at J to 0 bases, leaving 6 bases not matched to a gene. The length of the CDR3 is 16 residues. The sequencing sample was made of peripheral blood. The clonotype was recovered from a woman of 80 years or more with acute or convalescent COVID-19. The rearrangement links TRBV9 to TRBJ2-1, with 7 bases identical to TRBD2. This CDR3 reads CASSERSGDSYNEQFF. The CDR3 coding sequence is TGTGCCAGCAGCGAAAGAAGCGGGGACTCCTACAATGAGCAGTTCTTC.